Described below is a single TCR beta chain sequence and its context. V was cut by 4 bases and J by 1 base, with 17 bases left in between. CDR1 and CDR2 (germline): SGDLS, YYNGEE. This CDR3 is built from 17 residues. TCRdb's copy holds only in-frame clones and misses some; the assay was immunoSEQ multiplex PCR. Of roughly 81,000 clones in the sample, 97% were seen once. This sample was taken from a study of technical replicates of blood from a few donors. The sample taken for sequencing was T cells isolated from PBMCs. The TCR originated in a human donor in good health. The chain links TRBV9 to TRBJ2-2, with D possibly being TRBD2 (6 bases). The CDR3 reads CASSSRGKGMNTGELFF. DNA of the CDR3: TGTGCCAGCAGCTCCCGGGGGAAAGGGATGAACACCGGGGAGCTGTTTTTT.